This is a list of T cell receptor beta chains from one sample in a study of beta chain features in type 1 diabetes. The data were produced by immunoSEQ multiplex PCR, yet TCRdb's version contains in-frame clones alone and is incomplete. The sample consists of 130,000 or so clones, 9% to 10% of them appearing once. Sample: central memory CD4+ T cells from blood. These receptors originate from a woman in her 40s in good health. CDR3s include the opening cysteine and the closing phenylalanine or tryptophan. Each record gives: V gene, D gene, J gene, clone size, CDR3 protein, CDR3 DNA. D genes are given only for firm matches. Clone size is shown for a subset of rows, as once, few, many or a class of expanded clone.

TRBV23-1	-	TRBJ1-4	-	CASSRTARFINEKLFF	TGCGCCAGCAGTCGGACAGCGCGCTTTATAAATGAAAAACTGTTTTTT
TRBV7-2	TRBD2	TRBJ2-5	few	CASSRIAGGGKETQYF	TGTGCCAGCAGCCGCATAGCGGGGGGGGGCAAAGAGACCCAGTACTTC
TRBV19	-	TRBJ1-2	-	CASRAASNYGYTF	TGTGCCAGTAGGGCGGCATCTAACTATGGCTACACCTTC
TRBV2	-	TRBJ2-4	few	CASRNTGRGGTIQYF	TGTGCCAGCAGAAACACAGGGAGGGGAGGGACCATTCAGTACTTC
TRBV5-1	TRBD1	TRBJ2-7	-	CASSLGDRADLTYEQYF	TGCGCCAGCAGCTTGGGGGACAGGGCCGATCTGACCTACGAGCAGTACTTC
TRBV25-1	TRBD1	TRBJ2-7	few	CASRQGAYEQYF	TGTGCCAGCAGACAGGGGGCTTACGAGCAGTACTTC
TRBV7-6	-	TRBJ1-3	few	CASSSFTGLSGNTIYF	TGTGCCAGCAGCTCCTTTACAGGCCTCTCTGGAAACACCATATATTTT
TRBV11-2	-	TRBJ1-1	-	CASSLDFSYAAFF	TGTGCCAGCAGCTTAGATTTTAGTTATGCGGCTTTCTTT
TRBV6-5	TRBD2	TRBJ2-5	-	CASSSLRLAQETQYF	TGTGCCAGCAGTTCCCTTAGACTAGCCCAAGAGACCCAGTACTTC
TRBV10-3	-	TRBJ2-1	many	CAISESVENEQFF	TGTGCCATCAGTGAGTCGGTAGAGAATGAGCAGTTCTTC
TRBV2	-	TRBJ1-3	few	CASSGQGNTIYF	TGTGCCAGCAGTGGACAGGGAAACACCATATATTTT
TRBV7-9	-	TRBJ2-7	many	CAGAQSGYEQYF	TGTGCCGGAGCACAGAGCGGGTACGAGCAGTACTTC
TRBV18	TRBD1	TRBJ1-2	few	CASSPDRVNGYTF	TGTGCCAGCTCACCCGACAGGGTCAATGGCTACACCTTC
TRBV5-4	TRBD2	TRBJ2-2	few	CASSPSSGGATGELFF	TGTGCCAGCAGCCCGAGTAGCGGGGGGGCGACCGGGGAGCTGTTTTTT
TRBV10-3	TRBD2	TRBJ2-3	-	CATATRLALSTDTQYF	TGTGCCACGGCCACTCGACTAGCCCTCAGCACAGATACGCAGTATTTT
TRBV7-2	-	TRBJ1-5	-	CASSLDPGNQPQHF	TGTGCCAGCAGCTTAGATCCTGGCAATCAGCCCCAGCATTTT
TRBV6-5	-	TRBJ2-3	-	CASRINRIHTDTQYF	TGTGCCAGCAGGATAAACAGGATTCACACAGATACGCAGTATTTT
TRBV19	TRBD1	TRBJ1-5	few	CASRTRDRGPSNQPQHF	TGTGCCAGTAGAACCAGGGACAGGGGGCCGAGCAATCAGCCCCAGCATTTT
TRBV28	-	TRBJ2-5	few	CASSLVAQETQYF	TGTGCCAGCAGTTTAGTAGCCCAAGAGACCCAGTACTTC
TRBV7-2	TRBD1	TRBJ2-5	few	CASSPGQGAETQYF	TGTGCCAGCAGCCCTGGACAGGGGGCGGAGACCCAGTACTTC
TRBV6-1	TRBD1	TRBJ2-7	few	CASSQGAYEQYF	TGTGCCAGCTCACAGGGGGCCTACGAGCAGTACTTC
TRBV21-1	-	TRBJ2-6	few	CVTPLGGADSGANVLTF	TGTGTCACACCCTTGGGGGGGGCTGACTCTGGGGCCAACGTCCTGACTTTC
TRBV4-2	-	TRBJ2-7	-	CASSQDLRGVSSYEQYF	TGTGCCAGCAGCCAAGACTTACGCGGGGTGAGCTCCTACGAGCAGTACTTC
TRBV5-6	TRBD1	TRBJ2-3	few	CASRITGTGSTDTQYF	TGTGCCAGCAGAATAACCGGGACAGGGAGCACAGATACGCAGTATTTT
TRBV5-1	-	TRBJ2-5	few	CASSQNLQETQYF	TGCGCCAGCAGCCAGAACCTGCAAGAGACCCAGTACTTC
TRBV11-2	TRBD2	TRBJ2-1	-	CASSLSLGAGAGEQFF	TGTGCCAGCAGCTTATCTCTAGGAGCGGGGGCCGGTGAGCAGTTCTTC
TRBV18	TRBD1	TRBJ1-3	-	CASSRGDRISGNTIYF	TGTGCCAGCTCCCGGGGGGACAGGATCTCTGGAAACACCATATATTTT
TRBV21-1	-	TRBJ2-3	many	CASSRRTERGGTDTQYF	TGTGCCAGCAGCCGGAGGACGGAGCGGGGGGGCACAGATACGCAGTATTTT
TRBV2	TRBD2	TRBJ2-7	-	CASRDPGGSSYEQYF	TGTGCCAGCAGGGATCCAGGCGGGAGCTCCTACGAGCAGTACTTC
TRBV6-5	TRBD1	TRBJ1-2	-	CASSYSGRGNGYTF	TGTGCCAGCAGTTACTCAGGCAGGGGGAATGGCTACACCTTC
TRBV27	-	TRBJ2-3	few	CASSLVSGTDTQYF	TGTGCCAGCAGTTTAGTTTCAGGGACAGATACGCAGTATTTT
TRBV6-4	-	TRBJ1-1	-	CASKFTVNTEAFF	TGTGCCAGCAAATTCACGGTGAACACTGAAGCTTTCTTT
TRBV27	-	TRBJ2-7	-	CASREDGHPGIAEQYF	TGTGCCAGCAGAGAAGACGGTCACCCAGGGATCGCCGAGCAGTACTTC
TRBV5-6	-	TRBJ2-1	few	CASSPRRGVTYNEQFF	TGTGCCAGCAGCCCCCGGAGGGGTGTAACCTACAATGAGCAGTTCTTC
TRBV5-1	TRBD1	TRBJ2-7	few	CASSLIPGQGSEQYF	TGCGCCAGCAGCTTGATTCCGGGACAGGGGAGCGAGCAGTACTTC
TRBV29-1	-	TRBJ1-2	many	CSVEAPRRGYTF	TGCAGCGTTGAGGCCCCTAGAAGAGGCTACACCTTC
TRBV6-5	-	TRBJ1-2	few	CASSGTSGGYGYTF	TGTGCCAGCAGTGGGACTAGCGGAGGCTATGGCTACACCTTC
TRBV5-1	-	TRBJ1-1	few	CASSPRVVSSGEAFF	TGCGCCAGCAGCCCCCGGGTGGTCAGCAGCGGGGAAGCTTTCTTT
TRBV29-1	TRBD2	TRBJ2-3	-	CSSNGGVGTDTQYF	TGCAGCTCTAACGGGGGGGTAGGCACAGATACGCAGTATTTT
TRBV19	TRBD2	TRBJ2-5	-	CASSIGTTRETQYF	TGTGCCAGTAGTATCGGGACTACGCGAGAGACCCAGTACTTC
TRBV7-2	TRBD1	TRBJ2-7	-	CASSLGTGYEQYF	TGTGCCAGCAGCCTCGGGACAGGGTACGAGCAGTACTTC
TRBV9	-	TRBJ1-2	-	CASSVEPLPNYGYTF	TGTGCCAGCAGCGTAGAGCCGTTACCCAACTATGGCTACACCTTC
TRBV6-6	-	TRBJ1-1	-	CASSYQTGTKKVAFF	TGTGCCAGCAGTTACCAAACAGGGACTAAGAAGGTTGCTTTCTTT
TRBV7-2	TRBD1	TRBJ2-7	-	CASSSTRTGGRPYEQYF	TGTGCCAGCAGCTCAACCCGGACAGGGGGAAGGCCCTACGAGCAGTACTTC
TRBV23-1	-	TRBJ2-3	few	CASSQSISVVVGQGDTQYF	TGCGCCAGCAGTCAATCGATTTCAGTGGTAGTGGGTCAGGGAGATACGCAGTATTTT
TRBV11-1	-	TRBJ1-2	few	CASSLVASRDYGYTF	TGTGCCAGCAGCTTAGTGGCCAGCCGGGACTATGGCTACACCTTC
TRBV5-8	TRBD2	TRBJ2-7	-	CASSLELAGGREQYF	TGTGCCAGCAGCTTGGAACTAGCGGGGGGACGGGAGCAGTACTTC
TRBV13	TRBD1	TRBJ2-7	many	CASSRGRGQGLYEQYF	TGTGCCAGCAGTCGAGGTAGGGGACAGGGGCTATACGAGCAGTACTTC
TRBV13	-	TRBJ2-5	-	CASSLTPNQPLRTQYF	TGTGCCAGCAGCTTAACCCCGAACCAACCCCTGAGGACCCAGTACTTC
TRBV12-5	TRBD2	TRBJ2-5	-	CASGLISGTRNQETQYF	TGTGCTAGTGGTCTAATCTCCGGGACTAGGAATCAAGAGACCCAGTACTTC